This T cell receptor beta chain is from a study of beta chain features in type 1 diabetes. The study, taken as a whole, reports: Moderately but significantly shorter TCRB CDR3s were found in Type 1 diabetes patients in all four CD4+ subsets. There was no resolution here of whether HLA type influences TCRB rearrangement.

What was sequenced were expressed TCRB transcripts, since all of the isolated RNA had been reverse transcribed. Method: immunoSEQ multiplex PCR; TCRdb's copy keeps in-frame clones and lacks some. The data hold nearly 700,000 clones, with 13% observed a single time. This CDR3 spans 14 amino acids. Trimming removed 8 bases at V and 3 bases at J, with 17 bases between. CDR1 and CDR2 from the germline V gene are MNHNY and SVGAGI (reference sequence). Markers CD45RO/CCR7/CD25/CD127/CD95/CD27 served to sort CD4+ naive, central memory, regulatory and stem cell-like memory cells. This clone has only a few counts. The target antigen is unknown.

The chain is built from TRBV6-6 and TRBJ2-7; the D is unclear. The sequence came from a young man with type 1 diabetes. The sequenced sample was naive CD4+ T cells from blood. CDR3 bases: TGTGCCAGCCGTCTAAGGGAAGACGTCTACGAGCAGTACTTC. Protein product: CASRLREDVYEQYF.